This T cell receptor (beta chain) was captured by sequencing in a study of identical twins. This clonotype was seen repeatedly, ten times or more. Template switching added a universal primer binding site, and final cDNA carried unique molecular identifiers. Each CDR3 protein is one row after TCRdb ran MiXCR on the 5' RACE reads. The sample carries approximately 590,000 distinct CDR3 sequences, 7.5% to 10% recorded once. This CDR3 region has 12 residues. CDR1 DFQATT and CDR2 SNEGSKA come from the germline V gene (reference sequence). V dropped 3 bases and J dropped 3 bases, with 7 bases sitting between them. These same records also appear under a second study, on yellow fever vaccine responses in identical twins. That work adds: The authors reported partly convergent, partly personalized vaccine responses in identical twins.

The sample taken for sequencing was PBMCs. This chain connects TRBV20-1 to TRBJ2-3; TRBD1 is a possible D gene (5 bases). The source of this sequence is a woman between 18 and 29 years old in good health. The CDR3 here is CSASAGTDTQYF. The CDR3 DNA reads as TGCAGTGCTAGTGCAGGGACAGATACGCAGTATTTT.